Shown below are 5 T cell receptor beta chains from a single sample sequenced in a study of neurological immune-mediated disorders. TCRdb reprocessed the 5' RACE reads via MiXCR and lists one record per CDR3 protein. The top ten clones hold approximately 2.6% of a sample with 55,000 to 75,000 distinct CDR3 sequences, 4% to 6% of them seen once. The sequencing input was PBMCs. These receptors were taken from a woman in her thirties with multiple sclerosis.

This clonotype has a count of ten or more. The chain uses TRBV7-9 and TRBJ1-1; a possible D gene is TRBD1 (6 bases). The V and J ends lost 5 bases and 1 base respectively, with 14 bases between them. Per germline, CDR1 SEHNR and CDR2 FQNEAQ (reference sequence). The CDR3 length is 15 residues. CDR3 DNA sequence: TGTGCCAGCAGCCCGCTCCGGACAGCGAACACTGAAGCTTTCTTT. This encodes CASSPLRTANTEAFF. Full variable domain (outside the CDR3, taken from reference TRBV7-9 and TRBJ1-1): DTGVSQNPRHKITKRGQNVTFRCDPISEHNRLYWYRQTLGQGPEFLTYFQNEAQLEKSRLLSDRFSAERPKGSFSTLEIQRTEQGDSAMYLCASSPLRTANTEAFFGQGTRLTVV.

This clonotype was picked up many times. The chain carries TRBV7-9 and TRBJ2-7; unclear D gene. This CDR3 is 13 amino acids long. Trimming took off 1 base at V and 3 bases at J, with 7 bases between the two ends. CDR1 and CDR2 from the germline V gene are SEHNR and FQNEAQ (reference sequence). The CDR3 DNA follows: TGTGCCAGCAGCTTAGGACCGCGCTACGAGCAGTACTTC. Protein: CASSLGPRYEQYF.

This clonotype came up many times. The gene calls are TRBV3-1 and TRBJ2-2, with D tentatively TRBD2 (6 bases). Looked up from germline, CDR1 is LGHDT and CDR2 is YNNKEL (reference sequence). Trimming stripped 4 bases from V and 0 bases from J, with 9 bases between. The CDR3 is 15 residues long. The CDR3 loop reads CASSRASANTGELFF. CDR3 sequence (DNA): TGTGCCAGCAGCCGGGCTAGCGCGAACACCGGGGAGCTGTTTTTT.

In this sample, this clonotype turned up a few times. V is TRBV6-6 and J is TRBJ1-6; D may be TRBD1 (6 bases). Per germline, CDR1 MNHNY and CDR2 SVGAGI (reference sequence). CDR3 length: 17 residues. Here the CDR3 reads CATVGAYPGKGGTPLHF. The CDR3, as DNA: TGTGCTACAGTGGGGGCCTACCCGGGAAAGGGGGGCACACCCCTCCACTTT.

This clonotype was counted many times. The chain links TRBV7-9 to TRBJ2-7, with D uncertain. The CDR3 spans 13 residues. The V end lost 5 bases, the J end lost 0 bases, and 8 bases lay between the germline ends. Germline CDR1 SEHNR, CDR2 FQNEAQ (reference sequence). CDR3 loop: CASSLESSYEQYF. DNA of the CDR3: TGTGCCAGCAGCCTCGAGAGCTCCTACGAGCAGTACTTC.